This T cell receptor beta chain was identified in a study of T cell responses to AZD1222 COVID-19 vaccine. For the study at large: Timing groups of about 4 and about 12 weeks for second doses were pooled.

Notes on the study in general: Of the AZD1222 recipients, only 5 to 7 were seropositive at baseline.

Clones were read by immunoSEQ multiplex PCR, and TCRdb kept only the in-frame ones, dropping some. The sample lists about 180,000 clones, around 88% seen once, with roughly 0.5% in the top ten. The germline gives CDR1 MDHEN, CDR2 SYDVKM. Unmatched junction bases numbered 4, after V lost 5 bases and J lost 5 bases. There are 13 residues in the CDR3. About this clone: The antigen is not known.

This material consisted of peripheral blood, taken on day 0 of AZD1222 vaccination. This receptor was identified in an adult in good health. This chain uses TRBV28 with TRBJ2-5, with TRBD2 matching 8 bases. CDR3 protein: CASSRGGIETQYF. DNA of the CDR3: TGTGCCAGCAGTCGGGGGGGAATTGAGACCCAGTACTTC. The whole variable domain, filled in from reference TRBV28 and TRBJ2-5, reads DVKVTQSSRYLVKRTGEKVFLECVQDMDHENMFWYRQDPGLGLRLIYFSYDVKMKEKGDIPEGYSVSREKKERFSLILESASTNQTSMYLCASSRGGIETQYFGPGTRLLVL.